This record covers a single T cell receptor (beta chain). The data belong to a study of control samples from healthy donors and cancer patients. CDR1 and CDR2 from the germline V gene are SGHNT and YENEEA. The CDR3 sequence is 15 residues long. Unmatched junction bases numbered 6, after V lost 5 bases and J lost 3 bases. Measured with immunoSEQ multiplex PCR; TCRdb has only the in-frame clones, and not every one. The sample gives about 65,000 clones, approximately 90% of which show up once; 0.95% to 1.5% is in the top ten. This chain connects TRBV11-3 to TRBJ2-2; 7 bases fit TRBD1. Specimen: PBMCs. The origin of this receptor is a woman in her forties or fifties with colorectal cancer. For the CDR3, the DNA is TGTGCCAGCAGCCCCCGGACAGGAGACACCGGGGAGCTGTTTTTT. It encodes CASSPRTGDTGELFF.